The clone carrying this TCR beta chain was seen many times. This sample stems from a study of blood T cells in healthy people across ages. After removal of 4 bases from V and 4 bases from J, the junction contained 3 bases not matched to a gene. Germline CDR1 SNHLY, CDR2 FYNNEI. This CDR3 spans 14 amino acids. It was with a sample-barcoded 5' primer and a J-beta primer mix that a second PCR of roughly 6 to 11 cycles was run. Every individual sample yielded 2.5 million or more paired-end reads (each containing CDR3). Using its own MiXCR run on the 5' RACE reads, TCRdb lists one record per CDR3 protein. The sample contains about 280,000 distinct CDR3 sequences, roughly 26% of which appear only once.

The specimen sequenced was blood. This clonotype was obtained from a woman in her seventies in good health. The chain links TRBV2 to TRBJ2-5; 10 nucleotides line up with TRBD2. The CDR3 DNA reads as TGTGCCAGCAGTGTAGCGGGAGGTTCAGAGACCCAGTACTTC. This translates into CASSVAGGSETQYF.